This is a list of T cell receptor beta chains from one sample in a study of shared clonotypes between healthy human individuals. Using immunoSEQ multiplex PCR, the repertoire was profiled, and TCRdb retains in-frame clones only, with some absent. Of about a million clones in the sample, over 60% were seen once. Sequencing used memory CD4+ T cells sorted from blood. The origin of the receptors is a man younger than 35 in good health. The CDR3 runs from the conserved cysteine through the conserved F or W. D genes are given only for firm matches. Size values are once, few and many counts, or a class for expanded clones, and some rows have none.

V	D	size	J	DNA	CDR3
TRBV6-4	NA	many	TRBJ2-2	TGTGCCAGCAGCGCAACCCCCGGGACCGGGGAGCTGTTTTTT	CASSATPGTGELFF
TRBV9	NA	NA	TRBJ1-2	TGTGCCAGCAGCGTAGACACCACAGACACCTATGGCTACACCTTC	CASSVDTTDTYGYTF
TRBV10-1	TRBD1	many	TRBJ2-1	TGCGCCAGCAGTAGACAGGGATTAAGCAGTGAGCAGTTCTTC	CASSRQGLSSEQFF
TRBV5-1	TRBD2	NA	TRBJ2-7	TGCGCCAGCAGCTTGACTAGCGGGGTATTATTGAGCTCCTACGAGCAGTACTTC	CASSLTSGVLLSSYEQYF
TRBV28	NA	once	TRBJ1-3	TGTGCCAGCAGTTATAGGGGGGGGGCGACCTCTGGAAACACCATATATTTT	CASSYRGGATSGNTIYF
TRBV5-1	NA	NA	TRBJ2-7	TGCGCCAGCAGCTTGGGGCAGATGACCTACGAGCAGTACTTC	CASSLGQMTYEQYF
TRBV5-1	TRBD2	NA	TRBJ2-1	TGCGCCAGCAGCTATGCGGGGGAACCCTACAATGAGCAGTTCTTC	CASSYAGEPYNEQFF
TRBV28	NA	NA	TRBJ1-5	TGTGCCAGCAGTGGGACGGCCCGGCCCCAGCATTTT	CASSGTARPQHF
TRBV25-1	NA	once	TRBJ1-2	TGTGCCAGCAGTGCAAGCCAGGGCAGGAACTATGGCTACACCTTC	CASSASQGRNYGYTF
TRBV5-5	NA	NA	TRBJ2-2	TGTGCCAGCAGCTTGGTGGGAGGAGTCAGGGAGCTGTTTTTT	CASSLVGGVRELFF